This entry is about one TCR beta chain. Its target is unknown. The sample belongs to a study of lymphopenia after photon versus proton radiotherapy. Whole-study results and caveats: Authors raise, but do not show, better survival with proton therapy. A bigger post-nadir fall in TCR diversity correlated inversely with survival time in deceased patients.

CDR3 size: 17 residues. V lost 7 bases, J lost 0 bases, and 11 bases stayed unmatched. Germline CDR1 SNHLY, CDR2 FYNNEI. This table comes from immunoSEQ multiplex PCR, and its TCRdb copy is limited to in-frame clones, with some not included. The profile shows about 20,000 clones, 92% of them singletons. The TCR originated in a woman aged 35 to 49 with cholangiocarcinoma. The specimen comprised peripheral blood, sampled from a patient treated with photon-based radiotherapy. The chain is built from TRBV2 and TRBJ1-5, with 8 nucleotides matching TRBD1. The CDR3 DNA reads as TGTGCCAGCATTCAAGACAGGGGAGAGAATAGCAATCAGCCCCAGCATTTT. It translates to CASIQDRGENSNQPQHF.